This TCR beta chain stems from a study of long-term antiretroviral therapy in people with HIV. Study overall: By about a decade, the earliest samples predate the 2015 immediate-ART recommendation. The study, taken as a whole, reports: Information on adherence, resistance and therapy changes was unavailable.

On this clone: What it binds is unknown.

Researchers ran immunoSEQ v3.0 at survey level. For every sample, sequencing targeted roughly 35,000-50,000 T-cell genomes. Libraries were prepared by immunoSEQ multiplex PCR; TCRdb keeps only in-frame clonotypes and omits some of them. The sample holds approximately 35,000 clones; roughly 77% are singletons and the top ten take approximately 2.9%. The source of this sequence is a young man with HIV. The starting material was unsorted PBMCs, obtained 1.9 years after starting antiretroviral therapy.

In DNA, the CDR3 is TGCGCCAGCTCCCGGACAGGGGGATCATATGAGCAGTTCTTC. Its translation is CASSRTGGSYEQFF. The chain recombines TRBV23-1 with TRBJ2-1; 10 bases are shared with TRBD1. TRBV23-1 counts as an open reading frame of uncertain function. There are 14 residues in the CDR3. Germline trimming cut 8 bases from V and 8 bases from J; bases unmatched to any gene: 9.